These T cell receptor beta chains were read from a single sample in a study of shared T cell receptors in the human thymus. Profiled with immunoSEQ multiplex PCR; TCRdb holds only in-frame clones, not every one. The table records more than 550,000 clones, around 85% of them present only once. The data also belong to a second study, concerning human thymus T cells.

The material sequenced was thymocytes. The source of these receptors is a girl less than two years old with a congenital heart defect. CDR3s include the opening cysteine and the closing phenylalanine or tryptophan. The order of the fields is V gene, clone size, D gene, J gene, CDR3 DNA, CDR3 protein. A D gene is named only where the DNA matches it firmly. Not every row has a clone size; where given, it reads once, few, many or a size class.

TRBV6-5	-	-	TRBJ1-2	TGTGCCAGCAGTGGGCCGGACAGAGTTCATGGCTACACCTTC	CASSGPDRVHGYTF
TRBV27	-	-	TRBJ1-2	TGTGCCAGCAGGATAAACAGCCTCGAGGGACAATATGGCTACACCTTC	CASRINSLEGQYGYTF
TRBV9	-	-	TRBJ1-6	TGTGCCAGCAGCTCTACCCGCGGGATTACGAATTCACCCCTCCACTTT	CASSSTRGITNSPLHF
TRBV10-3	-	-	TRBJ1-1	TGTGCCATCAGTGAGTCGCCGGGACTCTGGGAAGGGAACACTGAAGCTTTCTTT	CAISESPGLWEGNTEAFF
TRBV5-4	-	-	TRBJ1-4	TGTGCCAGCAGCAGGCACCGGGGAAGTGCAACTAATGAAAAACTGTTTTTT	CASSRHRGSATNEKLFF
TRBV6-4	-	TRBD2	TRBJ2-3	TGTGCCAGCAGCGCCCGGAGCGGGGGGGGTAGCACAGATACGCAGTATTTT	CASSARSGGGSTDTQYF
TRBV10-3	-	-	TRBJ2-1	TGTGCCATCAGTGAGTCGACAAGGCCCAGGGGCCATGAGCAGTTCTTC	CAISESTRPRGHEQFF
TRBV15	-	-	TRBJ2-1	TGTGCCACCAGCAGAGTTAAACCGGGGGACCACTACAATGAGCAGTTCTTC	CATSRVKPGDHYNEQFF
TRBV4-3	-	TRBD1	TRBJ1-4	TGCGCCAGCAGCCACCATGGACAGGGGGTTGAAAAACTGTTTTTT	CASSHHGQGVEKLFF
TRBV7-2	-	TRBD1	TRBJ1-2	TGTGCCAGCAGCTTAGAGGGGGCGCGGAGGGGCTACACCTTC	CASSLEGARRGYTF
TRBV18	-	-	TRBJ1-2	TGTGCCAGCTCACCACCGGAGGGAGGCTACACCTTC	CASSPPEGGYTF
TRBV7-2	once	TRBD1	TRBJ2-7	TGTGCCAGCAGCCCCCGACAGGGTGACGAGCAGTACTTC	CASSPRQGDEQYF
TRBV27	-	-	TRBJ1-4	TGTGCCAGCAGGTTAACCTCCCCAACTTCGTCAAATGAAAAACTGTTTTTT	CASRLTSPTSSNEKLFF
TRBV7-8	-	TRBD1	TRBJ1-4	TGTGCCAGCAGCCATTACGGCAGGGGGCTTGCAACTAATGAAAAACTGTTTTTT	CASSHYGRGLATNEKLFF
TRBV4-2	-	TRBD2	TRBJ2-5	TGTGCCAGCAGCCAAGAGGAGGAATCTAGCGGGTCAGAGACCCAGTACTTC	CASSQEEESSGSETQYF
TRBV28	-	-	TRBJ1-5	TGTGCCAGCAGGCCGCTTAGGGGGAGTAAGGGTCAGCCCCAGCATTTT	CASRPLRGSKGQPQHF
TRBV6-1	-	TRBD2	TRBJ2-3	TGTGCCAGCAGTGAATGGGACAGGACTAGCGGCGGAGATACGCAGTATTTT	CASSEWDRTSGGDTQYF
TRBV4-3	-	-	TRBJ1-2	TGCGCCAGCAGCCAAGGCGACACTGGGAGGCCTGGCTACACCTTC	CASSQGDTGRPGYTF
TRBV7-9	once	-	TRBJ1-5	TGTGCCAGCAGCTCGGGACAACCACCGAATAGCAATCAGCCCCAGCATTTT	CASSSGQPPNSNQPQHF
TRBV7-6	-	TRBD1	TRBJ2-2	TGTGCCAGCAGCTTAGCTGAGGGGGACAGGGGCTATCTAAACACCGGGGAGCTGTTTTTT	CASSLAEGDRGYLNTGELFF
TRBV23-1	-	-	TRBJ1-3	TGCGCCAGCAGTCAATGGGGGGGAGGGTCGTGTGGAAACACCATATATTTT	CASSQWGGGSCGNTIYF
TRBV5-1	-	TRBD1	TRBJ1-1	TGCGCCAGCAGCTTGGTAGAGGGGATGGGACAGGGGCTTCGGAACACTGAAGCTTTCTTT	CASSLVEGMGQGLRNTEAFF
TRBV5-1	-	-	TRBJ1-2	TGCGCCAGCAGCTCCGGACACGCACCCTATGGCTACACCTTC	CASSSGHAPYGYTF
TRBV5-1	-	TRBD1	TRBJ1-1	TGCGCCAGCAGCGGACAGGGTGAGATGTCCCCCACTGAAGCTTTCTTT	CASSGQGEMSPTEAFF
TRBV6-4	-	TRBD2	TRBJ2-1	TGTGCCAGCAGTGACGTTTCGGGAGGGGATGAGCAGTTCTTC	CASSDVSGGDEQFF
TRBV2	-	TRBD1	TRBJ1-2	TGTGCCAGACCTAATACAGGGGATCTTGGCTACACCTTC	CARPNTGDLGYTF
TRBV14	-	-	TRBJ2-5	TGTGCCAACAGCCAGGATCGGGGGGCCCGGAGAGCCGATCAAGAGACCCAGTACTTC	CANSQDRGARRADQETQYF
TRBV5-6	-	TRBD2	TRBJ2-3	TGTGCCAGCAGCTTGGCCGTCGGGACACCATGGACTAGCACGCAGTATTTT	CASSLAVGTPWTSTQYF
TRBV5-1	-	-	TRBJ2-1	TGCGCCAGCAGCTACAGGGGAGGTCTGGACAATGAGCAGTTCTTC	CASSYRGGLDNEQFF
TRBV20-1	-	-	TRBJ1-2	TGCAGTGCTAGGAGGAGTGATGGCTACACCTTC	CSARRSDGYTF
TRBV13	-	-	TRBJ1-6	TGTGCCAGCAGCCCCCAATTGGACAGACGTGATTCACCCCTCCACTTT	CASSPQLDRRDSPLHF
TRBV30	-	-	TRBJ2-7	TGTGCCTGGAGTGTACTTAACCAGGGGAAAGCCTACGAGCAGTACTTC	CAWSVLNQGKAYEQYF
TRBV2	-	TRBD1	TRBJ2-3	TGTGCCAGCAGTCCAACCCTCTATGGACAGGGGGCCGCAGATACGCAGTATTTT	CASSPTLYGQGAADTQYF
TRBV11-2	-	-	TRBJ2-5	TGTGCCAGCAGCTTAGGGACAGTCAACCGTTTCTACCAAGAGACCCAGTACTTC	CASSLGTVNRFYQETQYF
TRBV5-1	-	TRBD1	TRBJ1-4	TGCGCCAGCAGCTTGAGACAGGGGACACTCCAATACCCGCCGGAAAAACTGTTTTTT	CASSLRQGTLQYPPEKLFF
TRBV4-1	-	-	TRBJ1-4	TGCGCCAGCAGCCAAGGGACTGCGGCCAGTGAAAAACTGTTTTTT	CASSQGTAASEKLFF
TRBV9	-	TRBD1	TRBJ1-2	TGTGCCAGCAGCGGGACAGGGAGTACCTATGGCTACACCTTC	CASSGTGSTYGYTF
TRBV7-8	-	-	TRBJ2-1	TGTGCCAGCAGCTTAGCGTGGAAGGAGAGGCCCTACAATGAGCAGTTCTTC	CASSLAWKERPYNEQFF
TRBV14	-	TRBD1	TRBJ1-1	TGTGCCAGCAGCCAAGGGCCGACAGGGGACGGGGCTTTCTTT	CASSQGPTGDGAFF
TRBV7-8	-	TRBD2	TRBJ2-3	TGTGCCAGCAGCTTGGGACTAGCGGGGGGACCAGATACGCAGTATTTT	CASSLGLAGGPDTQYF
TRBV19	-	-	TRBJ1-1	TGTGCCAGTAGTAGTAGGGATTCGGGATTGGCTGAAGCTTTCTTT	CASSSRDSGLAEAFF
TRBV5-6	once	-	TRBJ2-3	TGTGCCAGCAGCTTGGAGGGGGGGAGCACAGATACGCAGTATTTT	CASSLEGGSTDTQYF
TRBV6-6	-	TRBD1	TRBJ1-5	TGTGCCAGCAGTTACGGACAGGGTAAAGATCAGCCCCAGCATTTT	CASSYGQGKDQPQHF
TRBV9	-	-	TRBJ2-6	TGTGCCAGCAGCGTTGCGGGCTCTGGGGCCAACGTCCTGACTTTC	CASSVAGSGANVLTF
TRBV11-2	-	-	TRBJ2-7	TGTGCCAGCAGCTCCGGGGGGCCCTACGAGCAGTACTTC	CASSSGGPYEQYF
TRBV7-9	-	TRBD1	TRBJ2-2	TGTGCCAGCAGCCGGGACAGGGGAAGGGAGCTGTTTTTT	CASSRDRGRELFF
TRBV10-1	-	-	TRBJ2-7	TGCGCCAGCAGACTCCCGGGACTTTTTACGTCCTACGAGCAGTACTTC	CASRLPGLFTSYEQYF
TRBV5-1	-	-	TRBJ1-2	TGCGCCAGCAGCCTTGGTGGGCTGACTTCATCAGGGATTGGCTACACCTTC	CASSLGGLTSSGIGYTF
TRBV27	-	TRBD2	TRBJ2-1	TGTGCCACCGGGGGACTAGCGGGGGGGGACGGTGAGCAGTTCTTC	CATGGLAGGDGEQFF
TRBV15	-	-	TRBJ1-5	TGTGCCACCAGCAGACGTATAGGACTGGCTGGGCAGCCCCAGCATTTT	CATSRRIGLAGQPQHF
TRBV10-3	-	TRBD2	TRBJ2-7	TGTGCCATCAGCTCGGGACTAGCGTCCTACGAGCAGTACTTC	CAISSGLASYEQYF
TRBV10-1	-	-	TRBJ2-5	TGCGCCAGCAGTGAGGCTGCCCGGGTTGAGGGAGAGACCCAGTACTTC	CASSEAARVEGETQYF